The source of this TCR beta chain is a study of CXCR3-negative and CXCR3-positive naive CD8 T cells (dated by TCRdb to between 2018 and 2021). Regarding the study in general: Some 150 million TRB reads were obtained in total, roughly 1.5 +/- 0.3 million reads per library. Diversity and physicochemical repertoire analyses covered 11 donors pooled from two independent experiments. For the TRBV-TRBJ cluster analysis, the naive subsets came from 5 or 6 donors, while the memory cells came from 3 donors. Broader findings and caveats from the paper: Repertoire diversity was comparably high in both naive subsets but much lower in memory CD8+ T cells. Freshly isolated PBMCs were used for most assays because CXCR3 expression went down partially after cryopreservation. Because surface CD5, which is linked to self-reactivity in mice, was comparable between the naive subsets, TCR interaction strength was also inferred from TRB CDR3 physicochemical properties. TRBV-TRBJ usage was similar between naive CXCR3-negative and CXCR3-positive cells from the same donor, while memory cells showed distinct patterns.

In regard to this clonotype: The antigen this receptor binds is unknown.

Each CD8+ T cell subset was flow-sorted in triplicate, with roughly 300,000 cells per subset placed directly into RLT lysis buffer. Peripheral blood mononuclear cells were isolated from buffy coats by standard density gradient centrifugation. Total RNA was extracted from sorted cells using an RNeasy Mini Kit. CDR1 and CDR2 (MNHEY, SMNVEV) derive from the germline V gene (reference sequence). From the cysteine through the phenylalanine, the CDR3 covers 14 amino acids. No DNA is listed. Sequenced using a NextSeq 550. The Human TCR Profiling Kit (MiLaboratory) was used to prepare UMI-labeled 5' RACE TRB cDNA libraries. cDNA synthesis used the entire amount of extracted RNA, and PCR amplification then used the entire amount of cDNA produced. The libraries were made side by side, with each library going through the same number of PCR cycles. The authors processed their data as follows. MIGEC and MiXCR extracted about 53,000 +/- 10,000 unique UMI-labeled TRB cDNA molecules per library, requiring at least two reads per UMI. On average, roughly 40,000 +/- 10,000 functional in-frame TRB CDR3 nucleotide clonotypes lacking stop codons were found per library. After downsampling to 5000 UMI-labeled TRB molecules per sample, diversity metrics such as normalized Shannon-Wiener and Chao1 were calculated in VDJtools. For the central five CDR3 residues, VDJtools calculated physicochemical properties weighted by clonotype size, namely interaction energy, strength, volume and Kidera factor 4. Following reprocessing of the reads by TCRdb, the data hold one row per CDR3 protein sequence and no DNA is available. TCRdb, not the original authors, processed these V and J calls. This sample's table carries around 34,000 distinct CDR3 sequences. The ten largest clones add up to roughly 15% of the sample.

The clonotype originates from a human donor in good health. Some clones in this sample may be carry-over from other donors' samples. The chain is assembled from TRBV27 and TRBJ2-7. The sequencing sample was made of memory CD8+ T cells from blood. This sample's cell subset or site label indicates: conventional CD8+ memory T cells (TMEM), sorted as controls. The CDR3 is CASSLGRSSYEQYF.